This paragraph reports one TCR beta chain. This clonotype was picked up many times. The antigen it binds to is not known. No base-level quality is on record; no much larger clone is a single base apart. From cysteine to phenylalanine, the CDR3 is 14 amino acids long. The retained sequence is limited to the CDR3, 42 bases, with the frame set at the first base. Trimming leaves V shorter by 6 bases and J shorter by 3 bases, with the junction holding 6 bases beyond the gene matches. Hyperthyroidism patients were newly diagnosed, had a disease duration of under 2 months, and were aged 18 to 65 years. The study excluded patients with uncontrolled infections, other autoimmune diseases, pregnancy or lactation. Clinical symptoms, serum thyroxine and TRAb, thyroid ultrasound, and orbital computed tomography formed the basis for the diagnoses. Blood from progressor patients was collected at the time of first diagnosis with hyperthyroidism, before any ophthalmopathy symptoms had appeared. PBMCs were isolated from 8 to 10 ml of fresh peripheral blood by Ficoll-Paque density gradient centrifugation. Progressor patients were first diagnosed with Graves' hyperthyroidism and then developed ophthalmopathy during follow-up. Total RNA was extracted using Trizol reagent, and RNA quality was assessed on an Agilent 2100 Bioanalyzer.

These data come from a study of T cells in Graves' hyperthyroidism and ophthalmopathy (dated by TCRdb to 2018 to 2020). With respect to the entire study: Peripheral blood was collected at initial diagnosis, before any treatment. A discovery cohort of approximately 97 patients, roughly 40 with Graves' ophthalmopathy and roughly 59 with stable Graves' hyperthyroidism, was used to find distinguishing TCR V-J signatures. In six Graves' hyperthyroidism patients, the study also compared T-cell repertoires from thyroid tissue with T-cell repertoires from blood. The 75 to 100 discovery patients were divided at random into training and test sets in a 7:3 ratio. TCR Vbeta CDR3 sequencing of some 140 peripheral blood samples (over 40 ophthalmopathy, 75 to 80 hyperthyroidism and approximately 17 progressor patients) is reported in the paper. Whether ophthalmopathy could be predicted prospectively was tested in an independent validation cohort made up of roughly 19 hyperthyroidism patients plus 17 patients who later progressed to ophthalmopathy. After sampling, hyperthyroidism patients received methimazole starting at 30 mg daily, and ophthalmopathy patients received high-dose intravenous methylprednisolone. General findings and caveats noted by the study authors: Most expanded thyroid clonotypes (frequency above 0.001) were also detected in blood, a finding suggesting that blood repertoires may reflect thyroid immune responses. During validation, the model predicted progression to ophthalmopathy a median of roughly six months ahead of onset, with more than 60% sensitivity and less than 85% specificity. No statistical method was used to set the sample size in advance, and investigators knew the group allocation. In cross-validation, a model built on a 13 V-J signature told ophthalmopathy apart from stable hyperthyroidism with about 90% sensitivity and about 81% specificity, and in testing the same model reached 80%/75%.

The TCR beta CDR3 regions were amplified from the RNA transcripts. For the first round of RT-PCR on the TCR CDR3, the HTBI primer set was used together with the Qiagen OneStep RT-PCR kit. A second multiplex PCR round built the libraries, followed by size selection and purification. Libraries were sequenced paired-end with 100 bp reads on an Illumina HiSeq2000. For the original study's pipeline: SOAPnuke was used to process the raw data, with reads discarded if the reads contained adapters or uncalled bases, had a mean Phred below 15, or lacked an exact constant-primer or identifier match. High-quality paired reads were merged with COPE v1.2.5, and unique nucleotide sequences were defined as clonotypes. MiTCR v1.1 was used to align clonotypes to the IMGT TRBV, TRBD and TRBJ reference segments. Analysis was restricted to V-J combinations with a frequency above 0.0001, which covered roughly 99% of repertoires. A TCS score was defined as the ratio of F50 (clonal expansion) to E x V (chaos), with BLOSUM62-based TCRdist applied between CDR3 peptides within each V-J. Welch's t-statistics and random forest reduced fewer than 600 V-J features to 13, which were used in a naive Bayes classifier (R e1071). The public reads were quality trimmed at Q25 with fastp and then assembled into clones with MiXCR by TCRdb, keeping productive beta chains. Rows matching on CDR3 protein sequence are summarized as one entry with the most common DNA and genes. TCRdb's processing, not the study's, gives the V and J calls here. The sample profile shows hundreds of thousands of distinct CDR3 sequences; 11% to 15% of them were found once. The biggest ten clones account for roughly 5.7% of the sample.

Sequences were obtained from blood. This TCR derives from a woman aged 25 to 39 with Graves' hyperthyroidism that later progressed to Graves' ophthalmopathy. The chain is assembled from TRBV12-3 or TRBV12-4 and TRBJ2-7, with 9 bases in between that match TRBD1. DNA sequence: TGTGCCAGCAGCCCCGGGACAGGGTACTACGAGCAGTACTTC. Translated, it reads CASSPGTGYYEQYF.